This T cell receptor beta chain was identified in a study of cytomegalovirus exposure and HLA in healthy donors. Study overall: In a previous analysis, 110 million or so unique TCR beta sequences were found from roughly 180 million T cells. Study-level findings and limits: TCR beta sequences reportedly predicted most subjects' HLA-A and HLA-B alleles accurately. Rare TCR sequences dominated, though some public TCRs recurred in many donors.

V lost 1 base to trimming and J lost 4 bases, with 8 bases between them. CDR3 length equals 14 residues. Germline V gene data show CDR1 as MGHRA and CDR2 as YSYEKL. The PCR employed 60 Vbeta primers together with 13 Jbeta primers. Measured with immunoSEQ multiplex PCR; TCRdb has only the in-frame clones, and not every one. The table records around 120,000 clones, over 65% of them present only once. On this clone: Its antigen remains unidentified.

This TCR was sampled from a woman aged 40 to 50 in good health and CMV-seropositive. The rearrangement links TRBV4-1 to TRBJ1-5, with D uncertain. The sequenced sample consisted of PBMCs. DNA for the CDR3: TGCGCCAGCAGCCAAGCCCGTAAAAATCAGCCCCAGCATTTT. Residues: CASSQARKNQPQHF.